This T cell receptor beta chain emerged from a study of T cell changes during pregnancy in multiple sclerosis. TCRdb keeps only in-frame clones here, not all; method: immunoSEQ multiplex PCR. The sample records about 66,000 clones, less than 95% being singletons. Trimming at V came to 6 bases and at J to 6 bases, leaving 13 bases not matched to a gene. In germline, CDR1 is SNHLY, CDR2 FYNNEI. The CDR3 contains 16 residues. The sample in question was peripheral blood, obtained in the third trimester of pregnancy. This TCR was recovered from a female donor with multiple sclerosis, enrolled in a pregnancy study. This rearrangement joins TRBV2 to TRBJ2-2; 7 bases are shared with TRBD2. The CDR3 loop reads CASSAADSGAAGELFF. The CDR3 DNA sequence: TGTGCCAGCAGCGCTGCCGACAGCGGGGCGGCCGGGGAGCTGTTTTTT.